This is a list of T cell receptor beta chains from one sample in a study of early T cells in non-severe SARS-CoV-2 infection. TCRdb redid the calling of the 5' RACE reads with MiXCR, one entry per CDR3 protein. This table has 75,000 to 100,000 distinct CDR3 sequences, about 15% appearing once. Specimen: whole blood. These receptors were collected from an adult who was a healthcare worker with PCR-confirmed SARS-CoV-2 infection or an uninfected control (not recorded which). The CDR3 runs from the conserved cysteine through the conserved F or W. Each record gives: J gene, clone size, V gene, D gene, CDR3 DNA, CDR3 protein. D genes are given only for firm matches. The listing skips clone size in some rows; elsewhere it reads once, few, many or a size class.

TRBJ2-7	.	TRBV19	TRBD1	TGTGCCAGTAGTGTCCGGGACAGGGAATTCGAGCAGTACTTC	CASSVRDREFEQYF
TRBJ1-6	.	TRBV10-1	.	TGCGCCAGCAGTACCGGGACGGCGAATTCACCCCTCCACTTT	CASSTGTANSPLHF
TRBJ2-3	.	TRBV11-2	.	TGTGCCAGCAGTCAAACAGGGACGGTATCTGATACGCAGTATTTT	CASSQTGTVSDTQYF
TRBJ2-4	few	TRBV7-9	.	TGTGCCAGCAGCTTAGGTAGTCGACTCAACATTCAGTACTTC	CASSLGSRLNIQYF
TRBJ2-1	.	TRBV2	TRBD2	TGTGCCAGCAGTGGGCTAGCGGGAATCTACAATGAGCAGTTCTTC	CASSGLAGIYNEQFF
TRBJ2-2	.	TRBV6-2/TRBV6-3	TRBD2	TGTGCCAGCGGACTAGGGCTCCCTAACACCGGGGAGCTGTTTTTT	CASGLGLPNTGELFF
TRBJ1-1	.	TRBV11-1	.	TGTGCCAGCAGCTTTGTACAGGACACTGAAGCTTTCTTT	CASSFVQDTEAFF
TRBJ2-5	few	TRBV11-2	TRBD2	TGTGCCAGCAGCTTAGTTTTTAGCGGGAGCGAGACCCAGTACTTC	CASSLVFSGSETQYF
TRBJ1-4	many	TRBV2	.	TGTGCCAGCAGTGAAGGGACGCCTGAAAAACTGTTTTTT	CASSEGTPEKLFF
TRBJ1-2	.	TRBV20-1	TRBD1	TGCAGTGCTATGGACAGGGGCGGCTATGGCTACACCTTC	CSAMDRGGYGYTF
TRBJ1-1	few	TRBV7-2	.	TGTGCCAGCAGCTTAGCGGGCACGACGAACACTGAAGCTTTCTTT	CASSLAGTTNTEAFF
TRBJ1-5	.	TRBV20-1	.	TGCAGTGCTAGAGATGGGCAGGGGTTATTCGGCAATCAGCCCCAGCATTTT	CSARDGQGLFGNQPQHF
TRBJ2-3	few	TRBV28	.	TGTGCCAGCAGTTGGACGGACAACACAGATACGCAGTATTTT	CASSWTDNTDTQYF
TRBJ2-5	few	TRBV3-1	.	TGTGCCAGCAGCCAAGGCCGGCTAGAGACCCAGTACTTC	CASSQGRLETQYF
TRBJ1-1	many	TRBV5-1	.	TGCGCCAGCAGCTTGGGGTCTGAAGCTTTCTTT	CASSLGSEAFF
TRBJ2-3	.	TRBV6-1	.	TGTGCCAGCAGTGAAACGGTCGCAGGGGGGGCCACAGATACGCAGTATTTT	CASSETVAGGATDTQYF
TRBJ2-1	.	TRBV4-1	TRBD2	TGCGCCAGCAGCCAACGGGGCGTTCCGGGACTAGGCTACAATGAGCAGTTCTTC	CASSQRGVPGLGYNEQFF
TRBJ2-1	many	TRBV7-6	.	TGTGCCAGCAGCCCCCGGGACGCCGGTGAGCAGTTCTTC	CASSPRDAGEQFF
TRBJ2-1	.	TRBV11-2	TRBD2	TGTGCCAGCAGCTTAGTACCGGCGGGAGTGGGGCACACCAATGAGCAGTTCTTC	CASSLVPAGVGHTNEQFF
TRBJ1-5	few	TRBV4-3	.	TGCGCCAGCAGCCAAGTCTACAGCGCCAATCAGCCCCAGCATTTT	CASSQVYSANQPQHF
TRBJ2-1	few	TRBV7-6	.	TGTGCCAGCAGCTTAGCAGCGGGTGGGTACAATGAGCAGTTCTTC	CASSLAAGGYNEQFF
TRBJ2-7	few	TRBV12-3/TRBV12-4	.	TGTGCCAGCACCATCTCCTTATTTTCCGAGCAGTACTTC	CASTISLFSEQYF
TRBJ1-1	few	TRBV28	.	TGTGCCAGCAGTTTATTAGGTGAAGCTTTCTTT	CASSLLGEAFF
TRBJ2-3	.	TRBV5-1	.	TGCGCCAGCAGCTTGGAGAGAGGGGCAGATACGCAGTATTTT	CASSLERGADTQYF
TRBJ2-7	.	TRBV28	.	TGTGCCAGCAGTTTGGACAGCTTCTACGAGCAGTACTTC	CASSLDSFYEQYF
TRBJ2-1	.	TRBV5-1	TRBD2	TGCGCCAGCAGCCCGACCGGGACTAACTACAATGAGCAGTTCTTC	CASSPTGTNYNEQFF